This T cell receptor beta chain emerged from a study of blood T cell repertoires in COVID-19. At the level of the study: PBMCs, B-cell-depleted T cells, or T cells were the source of the cDNA or gDNA that made up the material.

Authors' analysis steps: Reference gene primer amplification yielded estimated nucleated cell counts. Clones were sequenced by immunoSEQ multiplex PCR, and TCRdb holds only the in-frame ones, with some missing. For V, J and clone size, that table is used; D and trimming come from the DNA. The table shows over 200,000 clones, with approximately 90% occurring only once. This CDR3 is built from 16 residues. The germline CDR1 and CDR2 sequences are SNHLY and FYNNEI. Deletions cut 1 base from V and 8 bases from J, with 20 bases between. V usage is TRBV2 and J usage is TRBJ1-2; possibly TRBD1 for D (5 bases). This clonotype was obtained from a man aged 25-45 years with COVID-19, enrolled during active disease. Sequencing was performed on peripheral blood. The CDR3 loop reads CASSEVLLLGEGGYTF. The CDR3 nucleotides are TGTGCCAGCAGTGAAGTCCTTTTGTTGGGGGAGGGAGGCTACACCTTC.